Listed here are 14 T cell receptor beta chains from one sample, sequenced in a study of blood T cells in healthy people across ages. Primers used in a second PCR of roughly 7 to 12 cycles were a sample-barcoded 5' primer and a J-beta primer mix. MiXCR, run by TCRdb on the 5' RACE reads, gives a single entry per CDR3 protein. This sample has 850,000 to 950,000 distinct CDR3 sequences, with about 30% found just once. The sequenced sample consisted of blood. The source is a woman of 80 years or more in good health.

This clonotype was observed at least ten times. The chain couples TRBV6-5 to TRBJ2-1; the match to TRBD2 covers 11 bases. The CDR3 extends over 15 amino acids. Germline CDR1 and CDR2: MNHEY and SVGAGI. V was pared by 6 bases and J by 5 bases, with 6 bases of the junction left unmatched. The CDR3 loop reads CASRLAGGLNNEQFF. For the CDR3, the DNA is TGTGCCAGCAGGCTAGCGGGGGGCCTCAACAATGAGCAGTTCTTC.

This clonotype occurred a few times. V gene TRBV7-9 combines with J gene TRBJ1-5, with D unclear. Germline loops: CDR1 SEHNR, CDR2 FQNEAQ (reference sequence). This CDR3 comprises 13 residues. V lost 5 bases and J lost 0, with 5 bases in between. The CDR3 DNA follows: TGTGCCAGCAGCCCGGTTAGCAATCAGCCCCAGCATTTT. Translated: CASSPVSNQPQHF.

This clonotype came up a few times. The rearrangement joins TRBV6-1 to TRBJ2-7; D unclear. CDR3 length: 14 residues. The germline V gene has CDR1 MNHNS and CDR2 SASEGT. V shed 8 bases and J shed 6 bases, with 20 bases lying between them. The CDR3 loop reads CASGEWVGLGEQYF. For the CDR3, the DNA is TGTGCCAGCGGGGAATGGGTAGGGCTAGGCGAGCAGTACTTC.

This sequence joins TRBV7-6 and TRBJ2-1, with TRBD1 matching 7 bases. Germline V gene sequence: CDR1 SGHVS, CDR2 FNYEAQ. The V gene end was trimmed by 5 bases and the J gene end by 13 bases; junction bases not matched to a gene: 14. CDR3 length: 14 residues. The CDR3 DNA reads TGTGCCAGCAGCCCTGGACAGGCCCAAGAGACCCAGTTCTTC. It translates to CASSPGQAQETQFF.

The chain has TRBV4-1 and TRBJ2-6, with D tentatively TRBD2 (5 bases). Germline V gene data show CDR1 as MGHRA and CDR2 as YSYEKL. The length of the CDR3 is 18 residues. Between the trimmed V and J ends, which lost 4 bases and 0 bases, there was a span of 16 bases. CDR3 sequence: CASSRGPLEPSGANVLTF. DNA for the CDR3: TGCGCCAGCAGCCGCGGGCCCCTTGAACCCTCTGGGGCCAACGTCCTGACTTTC.

This clonotype was recorded a few times. A much larger clone lies a single base off, so this may be a read error. This sequence joins TRBV7-2 and TRBJ2-5, with unresolved D. The CDR3 sequence is 10 residues long. V lost 3 bases and J 11 bases, leaving 7 bases between the germline ends. Germline CDR1 reads SGHTA; CDR2 reads FQGNSA. CDR3: CASSFNEQYF. In DNA form, the CDR3 reads TGTGCCAGCAGCTTTAATGAGCAGTACTTC.

A note on this clonotype: Sequence at one end of the junction differs from germline and may be a read error. This chain connects TRBV9 to TRBJ2-1; either TRBD1 or TRBD2 may supply D (6 bases each). Germline V gives CDR1 SGDLS, CDR2 YYNGEE. The CDR3 length is 18 residues. CDR3 coding DNA: TGTGCCGGCAGCGGAGGGACATCAAATCAGAGGGCCTACAATGAGCAGTTCTTC. This encodes CAGSGGTSNQRAYNEQFF.

This clonotype has just a few counts. The rearrangement uses TRBV5-1 and TRBJ2-7; D is perhaps TRBD1 (6 bases). The V gene lost 4 bases and the J gene lost 2 bases, with 16 bases spanning the gap. The CDR3 spans 15 residues. In germline, CDR1 is SGHRS, CDR2 YFSETQ. The CDR3 sequence: CASSTQGTPAYEQYF. The CDR3 DNA reads TGCGCCAGCAGCACACAGGGAACCCCTGCCTACGAGCAGTACTTC.

This clonotype has just a few counts. This chain links TRBV12-3 or TRBV12-4 with TRBJ2-2; D is unresolved. Trimming cost V 6 bases and J 8 bases, with 16 bases left between them. There are 14 residues in the CDR3. The CDR3 region has the DNA TGTGCCAGCAGCCGCGTCCACCCGAAAGGGGAGCTGTTTTTT. It is translated as CASSRVHPKGELFF.

This clonotype showed up many times. One end of the junction varies from germline; a read error may be responsible. The rearrangement links TRBV5-6 to TRBJ2-7; TRBD2 matches 7 bases. CDR3 length: 11 residues. The germline V gene encodes CDR1 SGHDT and CDR2 YYEEEE. As DNA, the CDR3 is TGTGCCAGCAGTTCTGGACTAGAGCCGTACTTC. Translation: CASSSGLEPYF.

This clonotype came up a few times. The CDR3 DNA follows: TGCAGTGCTAGTTCGGGGGGGAACACTGAAGCTTTCTTT. Translating gives CSASSGGNTEAFF. The V call is TRBV20-1, the J call TRBJ1-1, with TRBD1 as a possible D gene (5 bases). The CDR3 extends over 13 amino acids. Germline V gene data show CDR1 as DFQATT and CDR2 as SNEGSKA (reference sequence). V was cut by 3 bases and J by 1 base, with 9 bases left in between.

This clonotype was seen ten or more times. The chain combines TRBV7-9 with TRBJ2-3, with D possibly called TRBD1 or TRBD2 (5 bases each). Trimming removed 1 base from V and 4 bases from J, with 15 bases in between. Germline V CDR1 and CDR2: SEHNR, FQNEAQ (reference sequence). CDR3 size: 16 residues. The CDR3 region is CASSLGSGLGADTQYF. In nucleotides, the CDR3 is TGTGCCAGCAGCTTAGGGAGCGGCTTAGGGGCAGATACGCAGTATTTT.

This clonotype was recorded a few times. The chain combines TRBV10-1 with TRBJ2-1, with 11 bases lining up with TRBD1. Germline V gene data show CDR1 as WNHNN and CDR2 as SYGVQD (reference sequence). The CDR3 runs to 14 residues. V lost 6 bases, J lost 8 bases, and 6 bases stayed unmatched. CDR3 nucleotide sequence: TGCGCCAGCAGCGGACAGGGGGCGGTTGATGAGCAGTTCTTC. Protein sequence: CASSGQGAVDEQFF.

This clonotype was detected only once. Relative to the germline gene, one junction end is altered; a read error may explain this. The V and J genes are TRBV2 and TRBJ1-1; D unclear. The CDR3 length is 16 residues. Germline assignment: CDR1 SNHLY and CDR2 FYNNEI. The CDR3, as DNA: TGTGCCAGCAGTGAATATGAGAGGGTGGTGAACACTGGAGCTTTCTTT. This codes for CASSEYERVVNTGAFF.